Each of the 2 T cell receptor beta chains below was sequenced from the same sample in a study of blood T cell repertoires in COVID-19. Profiling relied on immunoSEQ multiplex PCR, and the TCRdb table lists in-frame clones only, not all of them. This table has roughly 50,000 clones, around nine tenths appearing once. The sample comprised peripheral blood. Every receptor here comes from a man aged 80 or over with acute or convalescent COVID-19.

This clone was observed once. V gene TRBV27 combines with J gene TRBJ2-2; D gene unclear. Germline-derived CDR1 and CDR2 are MNHEY and SMNVEV (reference sequence). V lost 3 bases, J lost 6 bases, and 5 bases lay in between. This CDR3 is built from 12 residues. In DNA form, the CDR3 reads TGTGCCAGCAGTTTTCGAGCCGGGGAGCTGTTTTTT. It translates to CASSFRAGELFF.

This chain links TRBV3-1 (or the pseudogene TRBV3-2) with TRBJ2-2, with unresolved D. The V end was cut by 1 base, the J end by 6 bases, with 9 bases between. Germline V gene lookup returns CDR1 LGHDT and CDR2 YNNKEL (reference sequence). The CDR3 is 14 residues long. The CDR3 spells CASSQGRRAGELFF. Here the CDR3 DNA reads TGTGCCAGCAGCCAAGGTCGCCGGGCCGGGGAGCTGTTTTTT.